The rows below give T cell receptor beta chains drawn from one sample of a study of blood T cell repertoires in COVID-19. The assay was immunoSEQ multiplex PCR, and TCRdb's table has in-frame clones only and misses some. Of around 330,000 clones listed, roughly 90% are singletons. The sample consisted of PBMCs or T cells enriched from blood (not recorded which). Receptors were obtained from a man in his fifties or sixties who had recovered from COVID-19. Both conserved end residues are part of each CDR3. The order of the fields is D gene, clone size, J gene, V gene, CDR3 DNA, CDR3 protein. A D gene is named only where the DNA matches it firmly. Rows may omit the clone size; those that give it use once, few, many or a size class.

TRBD1,.,TRBJ2-2,TRBV16,TGTGCCAGCAGCCAAACCCCAATGGCGGGACAGGCGAACACCGGGGAGCTGTTTTTT,CASSQTPMAGQANTGELFF
TRBD2,.,TRBJ2-3,TRBV6-2/TRBV6-3,TGTGCCAGCAGTCCGGGACTAGCGGGCACAGATACGCAGTATTTT,CASSPGLAGTDTQYF
.,.,TRBJ2-1,TRBV18,TGTGCCAGCTCTAGGGGGAGATACAATGAGCAGTTCTTC,CASSRGRYNEQFF
TRBD2,.,TRBJ2-3,TRBV15,TGTGCCACCAGCAGAGGGCCGGGACTAGCTGATACAGATACGCAGTATTTT,CATSRGPGLADTDTQYF
.,.,TRBJ1-5,TRBV19,TGTGCCAGTAGTATAGGATCGGGGCAGCCCCAGCATTTT,CASSIGSGQPQHF
TRBD1,.,TRBJ1-1,TRBV5-1,TGCGCCAGCAGCCTCAGGGGGGGGACAGGGACTTCCCAAGTCCCTTTCTTT,CASSLRGGTGTSQVPFF
.,.,TRBJ2-1,TRBV6-4,TGTGCCAGCAGTGACCCCGAGAGGAGCGGTGAGCAGTTCTTC,CASSDPERSGEQFF
.,few,TRBJ1-2,TRBV30,TGTGCCTGGAGGAGGAGGGGACACTATGGCTACACCTTC,CAWRRRGHYGYTF
.,.,TRBJ1-2,TRBV29-1,TGCAGCGTTGACCAGAAGATGTCGCAGTTTCTTGGCTACACCTTC,CSVDQKMSQFLGYTF
.,.,TRBJ1-1,TRBV3-1/TRBV3-2,TGTGCCAGCAGCCAAGTGGTCAGGGGTGTACACCCGAACACTGAAGCTTTCTTT,CASSQVVRGVHPNTEAFF
TRBD1,.,TRBJ1-5,TRBV28,TGTGCCAGCAGTCCAGGGCACAGGGGTAGTCAGCCCCAGCATTTT,CASSPGHRGSQPQHF
.,.,TRBJ2-3,TRBV18,TGTGCCAGCTCCATTCTGGCGGAAAGCACAGATACGCAGTATTTT,CASSILAESTDTQYF
.,.,TRBJ1-2,TRBV5-1,TGCGCCAGCAGCTTGGACAGGAATGGCTACACCTTC,CASSLDRNGYTF
TRBD2,.,TRBJ2-7,TRBV19,TGTGCCAGTTCTCTAGCGGGAGTAGCTTACGAGCAGTACTTC,CASSLAGVAYEQYF